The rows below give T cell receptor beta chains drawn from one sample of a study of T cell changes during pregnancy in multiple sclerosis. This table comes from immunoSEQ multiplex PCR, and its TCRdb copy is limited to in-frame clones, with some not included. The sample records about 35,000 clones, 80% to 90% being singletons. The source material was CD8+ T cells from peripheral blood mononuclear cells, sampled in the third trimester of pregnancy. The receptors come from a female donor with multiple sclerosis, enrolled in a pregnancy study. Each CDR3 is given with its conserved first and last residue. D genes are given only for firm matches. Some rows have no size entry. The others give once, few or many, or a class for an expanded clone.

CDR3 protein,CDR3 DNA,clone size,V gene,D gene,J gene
CASSPARDGELFF,TGTGCCAGCAGCCCGGCGCGGGACGGGGAGCTGTTTTTT,.,TRBV9,.,TRBJ2-2
CASSDGLAGGPDTQYF,TGTGCCAGCAGTGACGGACTAGCGGGGGGGCCAGATACGCAGTATTTT,.,TRBV6-4,TRBD2,TRBJ2-3
CSAQTGANYGYTF,TGCAGCGCCCAGACAGGGGCTAACTATGGCTACACCTTC,.,TRBV29-1,TRBD1,TRBJ1-2
CASSAGDTGELFF,TGTGCCAGCAGTGCGGGGGACACCGGGGAGCTGTTTTTT,.,TRBV6-4,.,TRBJ2-2
CASSQGSRDRGGLGPQHF,TGCGCCAGCAGCCAGGGTTCCCGGGACAGGGGGGGATTAGGGCCCCAGCATTTT,.,TRBV4-1,TRBD1,TRBJ1-5
CASSRTGGENEQFF,TGTGCCAGCAGTCGGACAGGGGGCGAAAATGAGCAGTTCTTC,.,TRBV7-9,TRBD1,TRBJ2-1
CASSDPGTGATYGYTF,TGTGCCAGCAGTGATCCCGGGACAGGGGCAACCTATGGCTACACCTTC,.,TRBV6-1,TRBD1,TRBJ1-2
CASSLSGEGYNEQFF,TGTGCCAGCAGCTTGAGCGGGGAAGGCTACAATGAGCAGTTCTTC,.,TRBV13,TRBD2,TRBJ2-1
CASSARQGWDTQYF,TGTGCCAGCAGCGCCCGACAGGGGTGGGATACGCAGTATTTT,.,TRBV9,TRBD1,TRBJ2-3
CASSEQGWNNEQFF,TGTGCCAGCAGCGAACAGGGGTGGAACAATGAGCAGTTCTTC,.,TRBV6-1,TRBD1,TRBJ2-1
CASSLTPINEQFF,TGTGCCAGCAGCCTGACACCTATCAATGAGCAGTTCTTC,.,TRBV7-6,.,TRBJ2-1
CASRKLAGLMETQYF,TGTGCCAGCAGGAAACTAGCGGGGTTGATGGAGACCCAGTACTTC,.,TRBV2,TRBD2,TRBJ2-5
CASPPAEGGGTDTQYF,TGTGCCAGCCCCCCGGCGGAGGGCGGGGGCACAGATACGCAGTATTTT,.,TRBV7-9,.,TRBJ2-3
CACSPGQGVQETQYF,TGTGCCTGCTCACCCGGACAGGGCGTACAAGAGACCCAGTACTTC,.,TRBV27,TRBD1,TRBJ2-5
CASNSGGASDTQYF,TGTGCCAGCAATAGCGGGGGGGCCTCAGATACGCAGTATTTT,.,TRBV6-4,TRBD2,TRBJ2-3
CASSPEGTNTEAFF,TGTGCCAGCAGCCCGGAGGGGACGAACACTGAAGCTTTCTTT,few,TRBV5-4,.,TRBJ1-1
CAWSLALSGGKLFF,TGTGCCTGGAGTCTGGCCCTTTCAGGGGGAAAACTGTTTTTT,.,TRBV30,TRBD1,TRBJ1-4
CASSPDIFGSQPQHF,TGTGCCAGCAGCCCGGACATTTTTGGTAGTCAGCCCCAGCATTTT,few,TRBV7-9,.,TRBJ1-5
CASSYGTPQWTEAFF,TGTGCCAGCAGTTACGGGACACCCCAGTGGACTGAAGCTTTCTTT,.,TRBV6-6,.,TRBJ1-1
CASSQEVMGSNTEAFF,TGCGCCAGCAGCCAAGAGGTCATGGGCAGTAACACTGAAGCTTTCTTT,.,TRBV4-3,.,TRBJ1-1
CASSYRGYSPLHF,TGTGCCAGCAGTTACAGGGGTTATTCACCCCTCCACTTT,.,TRBV6-5,.,TRBJ1-6
CASSFPQLAGGRGTQYF,TGCGCCAGCAGCTTCCCCCAACTAGCGGGGGGCCGTGGGACCCAGTACTTC,.,TRBV5-1,TRBD2,TRBJ2-5
CASSLAATGPEQYF,TGTGCCAGCAGCTTAGCTGCGACAGGTCCCGAGCAGTACTTC,.,TRBV7-6,.,TRBJ2-7
CASSLVPGDWNTEAFF,TGTGCCAGCAGCTTAGTGCCAGGGGATTGGAATACTGAAGCTTTCTTT,.,TRBV7-2,.,TRBJ1-1
CATETGIGEQFF,TGTGCCACCGAGACAGGGATCGGTGAGCAGTTCTTC,.,TRBV7-9,TRBD1,TRBJ2-1
CASSIGRGTSYEQYF,TGTGCCAGTAGTATCGGCCGGGGAACGTCCTACGAGCAGTACTTC,.,TRBV19,.,TRBJ2-7
CASSEGQNSNQPQHF,TGTGCCAGCAGCGAAGGACAGAATAGCAATCAGCCCCAGCATTTT,.,TRBV5-4,.,TRBJ1-5
CASGYGDTETNEKLFF,TGCGCCAGCGGATACGGCGACACTGAAACTAATGAAAAACTGTTTTTT,.,TRBV4-1,.,TRBJ1-4
CASSTTAGGPQPQHF,TGTGCCAGCAGCACGACCGCAGGAGGGCCCCAGCCCCAGCATTTT,.,TRBV6-5,.,TRBJ1-5
CASLTGNYGYTF,TGTGCCAGTCTTACAGGGAACTATGGCTACACCTTC,.,TRBV2,.,TRBJ1-2
CASSQTSVETQYF,TGTGCCAGCAGCCAGACTAGCGTAGAGACCCAGTACTTC,.,TRBV7-8,TRBD2,TRBJ2-5
CASSGQDTQYF,TGTGCCAGCAGCGGACAGGATACGCAGTATTTT,.,TRBV13,.,TRBJ2-3
CASSPTGTGGPGYTF,TGTGCCAGCAGTCCGACCGGGACAGGGGGCCCTGGCTACACCTTC,once,TRBV27,TRBD1,TRBJ1-2
CASSIAVDNEQFF,TGTGCCAGTAGTATAGCGGTCGACAATGAGCAGTTCTTC,.,TRBV19,.,TRBJ2-1
CASSLGTPNQPQHF,TGTGCCAGCAGCTTAGGGACACCGAATCAGCCCCAGCATTTT,.,TRBV13,.,TRBJ1-5
CASSEGTGGNYGYTF,TGTGCCAGCAGTGAGGGGACAGGGGGAAACTATGGCTACACCTTC,once,TRBV6-1,TRBD1,TRBJ1-2
CASSESRQGDGYTF,TGTGCCAGCAGTGAAAGCCGACAGGGAGATGGCTACACCTTC,once,TRBV2,TRBD1,TRBJ1-2
CASSRGLAGQTQYF,TGCGCCAGCAGCCGGGGACTAGCGGGGCAGACCCAGTACTTC,.,TRBV4-1,TRBD2,TRBJ2-5
CASSYSINYGYTF,TGTGCCAGCAGTTACTCTATCAACTATGGCTACACCTTC,.,TRBV6-5,.,TRBJ1-2
CASSQGLAGGQRTDTQYF,TGTGCCAGCAGCCAGGGACTAGCGGGGGGGCAGCGTACAGATACGCAGTATTTT,.,TRBV7-6,TRBD2,TRBJ2-3
CASSSGGARETQYF,TGCGCCAGCAGTTCGGGGGGGGCGAGAGAGACCCAGTACTTC,.,TRBV10-2,TRBD2,TRBJ2-5
CASSPSDRPRGYTF,TGTGCCAGCAGCCCTTCGGACAGGCCACGGGGCTACACCTTC,.,TRBV9,TRBD1,TRBJ1-2
CASSQLYRGKGEQYF,TGCGCCAGCAGCCAACTATACAGGGGGAAAGGAGAGCAGTACTTC,once,TRBV4-3,TRBD1,TRBJ2-7
CASSPPLDRGENYGYTF,TGTGCCAGCAGCCCACCCCTGGACAGGGGCGAAAACTATGGCTACACCTTC,.,TRBV9,TRBD1,TRBJ1-2
CASSFGTEYGYTF,TGTGCCAGCAGCTTCGGGACTGAGTATGGCTACACCTTC,few,TRBV6-6,.,TRBJ1-2
CASRLDRVDGYTF,TGTGCCAGCAGGTTGGACAGGGTGGATGGCTACACCTTC,.,TRBV6-1,TRBD1,TRBJ1-2
CASSSPGSGPDGYTF,TGTGCCAGCAGTTCCCCGGGGTCGGGTCCGGATGGCTACACCTTC,.,TRBV27,.,TRBJ1-2
CASSLGHYYEQYF,TGTGCCAGCAGCCTTGGACACTACTACGAGCAGTACTTC,.,TRBV4-2,.,TRBJ2-7